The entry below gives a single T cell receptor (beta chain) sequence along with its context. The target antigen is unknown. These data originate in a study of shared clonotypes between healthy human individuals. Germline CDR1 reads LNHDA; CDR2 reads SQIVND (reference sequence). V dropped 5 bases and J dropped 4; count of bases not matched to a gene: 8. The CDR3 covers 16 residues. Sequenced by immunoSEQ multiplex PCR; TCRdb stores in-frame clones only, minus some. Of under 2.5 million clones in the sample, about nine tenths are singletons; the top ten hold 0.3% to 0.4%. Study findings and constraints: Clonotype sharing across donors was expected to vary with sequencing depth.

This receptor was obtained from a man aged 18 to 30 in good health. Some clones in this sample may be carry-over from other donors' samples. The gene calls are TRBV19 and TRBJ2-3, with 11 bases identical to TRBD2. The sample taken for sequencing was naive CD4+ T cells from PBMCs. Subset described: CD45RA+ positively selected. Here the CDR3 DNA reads TGTGCCAGTAGTCGCCTAGCGGGAGGAAGGGCAGATACGCAGTATTTT. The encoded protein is CASSRLAGGRADTQYF.